This T cell receptor (beta chain) was captured by sequencing in a study of shared clonotypes between healthy human individuals. Whole-study results and caveats: The diversity represented, both genetic and in exposure history, was limited by few donors. When naive CD4 clonotypes were compared across several donors, 4% to 6.5% were shared.

The CDR3 runs 17 residues. The ends were cut back, 0 bases at V and 1 base at J, with 13 bases in the middle. Germline CDR1 LNHDA, CDR2 SQIVND (reference sequence). As regards this clone: Its antigen remains unidentified.

Nashville, Tennessee was home to all donors, who were Caucasian adults. Here immunoSEQ multiplex PCR was the method, and the copy in TCRdb shows in-frame clones only, minus some. This table has about 960,000 clones, more than 75% appearing once. The sequenced material came from memory CD4+ T cells sorted from blood. Subset reported: CD45RA-negative fraction. The TCR sequence derives from a man between 18 and 35 years old in good health. The chain carries TRBV19 and TRBJ1-5, with a weak D call TRBD1 (5 bases). CDR3 nucleotides: TGTGCCAGTAGTATAGATTCGCAGGGTGGAAGCAATCAGCCCCAGCATTTT. It encodes CASSIDSQGGSNQPQHF.